A single sample is the source of the 27 T cell receptor beta chains below, sequenced in a study of PD-L1 blockade in urothelial cancer. Libraries were prepared by immunoSEQ multiplex PCR; TCRdb keeps only in-frame clonotypes and omits some of them. The table records tens of thousands of clones, about 83% of them present only once. Documented time point: pretreatment peripheral blood. The material sequenced was PBMCs, taken around atezolizumab (anti-PD-L1) treatment. The origin of the receptors is a man in his sixties with urothelial cancer.

This clone was seen only a few times. The chain combines TRBV7-2 with TRBJ1-2; D is possibly TRBD1 (5 bases). Trimming shortened V by 2 bases and J by 5 bases, and 12 bases separated the two germline ends. Germline V CDR1 and CDR2: SGHTA, FQGNSA. The CDR3 totals 14 residues. The CDR3 DNA is TGTGCCAGCAGCTTACCAGGCAGGGAATATGGCTACACCTTC. It specifies CASSLPGREYGYTF.

The chain is built from TRBV2 and TRBJ2-1; 10 bases are a match to TRBD2. The CDR3 covers 16 residues. The ends lost 4 bases at V and 5 bases at J; junction bases unmatched: 8. Germline V gene sequence: CDR1 SNHLY, CDR2 FYNNEI. The CDR3 sequence is CASSVGRTSGNNEQFF. The CDR3 DNA is TGTGCCAGCAGTGTGGGAAGAACTAGCGGGAACAATGAGCAGTTCTTC.

V usage is TRBV29-1 and J usage is TRBJ1-2, with D perhaps TRBD1 (6 bases). The ends were cut back, 6 bases at V and 8 bases at J, with 16 bases in the middle. The CDR3 covers 12 residues. Germline V gene lookup returns CDR1 SQVTM and CDR2 ANQGSEA. CDR3 in amino acids: CSVPTGKWGYTF. DNA for the CDR3: TGCAGCGTACCTACAGGGAAGTGGGGCTACACCTTC.

The J gene is TRBJ1-3, the V gene TRBV5-1, with D maybe TRBD1 (5 bases). The V end lost 4 bases, the J end lost 3 bases, and 17 bases lay between the germline ends. Germline values: CDR1 SGHRS, CDR2 YFSETQ. CDR3 size: 16 residues. The CDR3 is CASSPRQRSYGNTIYF. CDR3 coding DNA: TGCGCCAGCAGCCCGCGACAGCGCTCCTATGGAAACACCATATATTTT.

The CDR3 spells CATSSGVADETYEQYF. The CDR3, as DNA: TGTGCCACCAGCAGTGGGGTAGCGGACGAGACCTACGAGCAGTACTTC. The chain recombines TRBV15 with TRBJ2-7, with D perhaps matching TRBD2 (6 bases). The length of the CDR3 is 16 residues. Per germline, CDR1 LNHNV and CDR2 YYDKDF (reference sequence). Trimming shortened V by 3 bases and J by 2 bases, and 17 bases separated the two germline ends.

This chain uses TRBV9 with TRBJ2-1; perhaps TRBD1 as D (6 bases). Between the trimmed V and J ends, which lost 1 base and 4 bases, there was a span of 18 bases. Germline CDR1 and CDR2: SGDLS and YYNGEE. This CDR3 has 17 amino acids. CDR3 sequence: CASSVSTGASAYNEQFF. The CDR3 DNA is TGTGCCAGCAGCGTATCGACAGGCGCCTCAGCTTACAATGAGCAGTTCTTC.

The J gene is TRBJ1-2, the V gene TRBV6-4, with 10 bases aligning to TRBD1. Germline lookup yields CDR1 MRHNA and CDR2 SNTAGT. The V segment lost 10 bases and the J segment 5 bases; nucleotides outside the gene matches: 22. The CDR3 covers 18 residues. The DNA for the CDR3 is TGTGCCAAAAAAAGACACGGGACAGGGGACCTATTCCCTTATGGCTACACCTTC. This gives the protein CAKKRHGTGDLFPYGYTF.

CDR3 sequence: CAWSTRAGANTEAFF. The CDR3 DNA is TGTGCCTGGAGTACCCGGGCAGGGGCGAACACTGAAGCTTTCTTT. The chain uses TRBV30 and TRBJ1-1; D is perhaps TRBD1 (6 bases). This CDR3 is built from 15 residues. Looked up from germline, CDR1 is GTSNPN and CDR2 is SVGIG (reference sequence). Trimming removed 2 bases at V and 1 base at J, with 14 bases between.

The chain is built from TRBV28 and TRBJ1-4; 7 bases align to TRBD1. V shed 0 bases, J shed 0 bases, and the junction held 4 bases outside the gene matches. The CDR3 length is 17 residues. The germline CDR1 and CDR2 sequences are MDHEN and SYDVKM. The CDR3 region is CASSLWGQPATNEKLFF. CDR3 in DNA: TGTGCCAGCAGTTTATGGGGACAGCCTGCAACTAATGAAAAACTGTTTTTT.

The V and J genes are TRBV27 and TRBJ2-1; D possibly corresponds to TRBD1 (6 bases). Between the trimmed V and J ends, which lost 4 bases and 8 bases, there was a span of 21 bases. CDR3 size: 16 residues. Germline loops: CDR1 MNHEY, CDR2 SMNVEV (reference sequence). CDR3 nucleotide sequence: TGTGCCAGCAGTTCGAGATGGGGGCTGGGTTACGATGAGCAGTTCTTC. Translating it yields CASSSRWGLGYDEQFF.

The rearrangement links TRBV18 to TRBJ2-1; D possibly corresponds to TRBD1 (6 bases). Per the germline V gene, CDR1 is KGHSH and CDR2 is LQKENI. This CDR3 region has 16 residues. V shed 4 bases and J shed 3 bases, with 16 bases lying between them. CDR3 protein: CASSLQQGISYNEQFF. In nucleotides, the CDR3 is TGTGCCAGCTCACTCCAACAGGGAATAAGCTACAATGAGCAGTTCTTC. Supplemented by reference TRBV18 and TRBJ2-1, the full variable domain reads NAGVMQNPRHLVRRRGQEARLRCSPMKGHSHVYWYRQLPEEGLKFMVYLQKENIIDESGMPKERFSAEFPKEGPSILRIQQVVRGDSAAYFCASSLQQGISYNEQFFGPGTRLTVL.

This clone turned up a few times. CDR3 coding DNA: TGTGCCAGCAGGAGTCAGGGCGATTCACCCCTCCACTTT. The encoded protein is CASRSQGDSPLHF. This chain connects TRBV6-6 to TRBJ1-6; possible D gene TRBD1, 5 bases. This CDR3 region has 13 residues. From germline, CDR1 is MNHNY and CDR2 SVGAGI (reference sequence). V was cut by 6 bases and J by 8 bases, with 11 bases left in between.

This chain joins TRBV5-8 and TRBJ1-2; TRBD1 aligns across 8 bases. Germline lookup yields CDR1 SGHTS and CDR2 YDEGEE. V lost 2 bases and J lost 6; bases outside the gene matches: 3. The CDR3 consists of 13 residues. The CDR3 loop reads CASSLLTGDGYTF. The CDR3 DNA sequence: TGTGCCAGCAGCTTATTGACAGGGGATGGCTACACCTTC.

The chain joins TRBV5-1 to TRBJ2-3; 16 nucleotides align to TRBD2. The CDR3 is made up of 17 amino acids. Trimming cost V 4 bases and J 5 bases; bases outside gene matches: 7. CDR1 is SGHRS and CDR2 is YFSETQ in the germline V gene. The CDR3: CASSRGLAGGPVDTQYF. For the CDR3, the DNA is TGCGCCAGCAGCAGGGGACTAGCGGGGGGGCCTGTAGATACGCAGTATTTT. The full variable domain, in which reference TRBV5-1 and TRBJ2-3 provide the parts outside the CDR3, is KAGVTQTPRYLIKTRGQQVTLSCSPISGHRSVSWYQQTPGQGLQFLFEYFSETQRNKGNFPGRFSGRQFSNSRSEMNVSTLELGDSALYLCASSRGLAGGPVDTQYFGPGTRLTVL.

The V and J genes are TRBV28 and TRBJ2-7, with D hard to call. Germline CDR1 reads MDHEN; CDR2 reads SYDVKM. This CDR3 contains 13 residues. V lost 4 bases and J lost 3, with 10 bases in between. The CDR3 protein is CASSSITNYEQYF. The CDR3, as DNA: TGTGCCAGCAGTTCAATTACTAACTACGAGCAGTACTTC.

The chain carries TRBV11-3 and TRBJ2-5; TRBD1 agrees at 10 bases. V was clipped by 2 bases and J by 5 bases; unmatched bases: 8. The CDR3 has 16 residues. Germline V CDR1 and CDR2: SGHNT, YENEEA. In DNA form, the CDR3 reads TGTGCCAGCAGCTTAAAACGGACAGGGGGGTTGGAGACCCAGTACTTC. Protein sequence: CASSLKRTGGLETQYF.

The rearrangement joins TRBV7-9 to TRBJ2-7, with unresolved D. The V and J ends lost 0 bases and 2 bases respectively, with 2 bases between them. The CDR3 length is 12 residues. Germline V gives CDR1 SEHNR, CDR2 FQNEAQ (reference sequence). CDR3: CASSLAAYEQYF. The CDR3 DNA reads TGTGCCAGCAGCTTAGCCGCCTACGAGCAGTACTTC.

The chain carries TRBV29-1 and TRBJ2-2, with no clear D. Germline lookup yields CDR1 SQVTM and CDR2 ANQGSEA. The CDR3 is made up of 14 amino acids. With 4 bases removed from V and 3 bases from J, the gap between germline ends came to 12 bases. CDR3 nucleotide sequence: TGCAGCGTTGGGGCAGAACCATACACCGGGGAGCTGTTTTTT. This codes for CSVGAEPYTGELFF.

The gene calls are TRBV19 and TRBJ1-5; D is possibly TRBD1 (5 bases). V lost 5 bases and J 3 bases, leaving 17 bases between the germline ends. The CDR3 loop spans 16 amino acids. CDR1 is LNHDA, CDR2 SQIVND, per germline (reference sequence). This CDR3 reads CASSPPFGRVNQPQHF. Written as DNA, the CDR3 is TGTGCCAGTAGTCCCCCCTTCGGCAGGGTCAATCAGCCCCAGCATTTT.

In DNA form, the CDR3 reads TGTGCCAGCAGCTTGACTAGCGGAACCTTCACAGATACGCAGTATTTT. Amino acid sequence: CASSLTSGTFTDTQYF. J is TRBJ2-3 and V is TRBV7-6; 9 bases agree with TRBD2. V lost 3 bases to trimming and J lost 2 bases; unmatched junction nucleotides: 6. From germline, CDR1 is SGHVS and CDR2 FNYEAQ. CDR3 length: 16 amino acids.

This clone was counted once. The V call is TRBV5-4, the J call TRBJ2-5; D perhaps matches TRBD2 (5 bases). Germline V gene lookup returns CDR1 SGHNT and CDR2 YYREEE (reference sequence). The CDR3 consists of 14 residues. Trimming pared 2 bases from V and 5 bases from J, leaving 13 bases between. CDR3 loop: CASSLIEGRETQYF. The CDR3 DNA sequence: TGTGCCAGCAGCTTAATTGAGGGTCGGGAGACCCAGTACTTC.

The J gene is TRBJ1-1, the V gene TRBV11-1, with D unresolved. The CDR3 runs 11 residues. CDR1 is SGHAT, CDR2 FQDESV, per germline (reference sequence). V lost 3 bases and J lost 7, with 6 bases in between. CDR3 region: CASSFGGEAFF. The CDR3 DNA sequence: TGTGCCAGCAGCTTCGGTGGTGAAGCTTTCTTT. Together with reference TRBV11-1 and TRBJ1-1, the CDR3 gives the full variable domain: EAEVAQSPRYKITEKSQAVAFWCDPISGHATLYWYRQILGQGPELLVQFQDESVVDDSQLPKDRFSAERLKGVDSTLKIQPAELGDSAMYLCASSFGGEAFFGQGTRLTVV.

The chain combines TRBV4-1 with TRBJ1-3; 8 nucleotides align to TRBD1. The CDR3 runs 19 residues. V shed 4 bases, J shed 0 bases, and the junction held 14 bases outside the gene matches. Germline lookup yields CDR1 MGHRA and CDR2 YSYEKL. The CDR3: CASSREDRASRGSGNTIYF. In DNA form, the CDR3 reads TGCGCCAGCAGCCGGGAGGACAGGGCGAGCCGGGGCTCTGGAAACACCATATATTTT.

The genes are TRBV1 and TRBJ1-5; the table's D call TRBD1 went unverified against the DNA. TRBV1 corresponds to a pseudogene. This CDR3 is 17 amino acids long. This CDR3 reads CTSSQDRETYSNQPQHF. The CDR3 DNA sequence: TGCACCAGCAGCCAGGACAGGGAAACGTATAGCAATCAGCCCCAGCATTTT.

The chain combines TRBV18 with TRBJ1-1, with TRBD1 matching 7 bases. Germline CDR1 KGHSH, CDR2 LQKENI. V dropped 6 bases and J dropped 1; count of bases not matched to a gene: 2. The CDR3 length is 13 residues. CDR3 DNA sequence: TGTGCCAGCTCCCAGGGGGAGAACACTGAAGCTTTCTTT. Amino acids: CASSQGENTEAFF.

The chain employs TRBV6-1 and TRBJ1-3; weak D call: TRBD1 (6 bases). The CDR3 totals 13 residues. Trimming cost V 6 bases and J 8 bases, with 14 bases left between them. Germline loops: CDR1 MNHNS, CDR2 SASEGT. This chain's CDR3 is CASSERPGDTIYF. The CDR3 nucleotides read TGTGCCAGCAGCGAGCGCCCAGGGGACACCATATATTTT.

This sequence joins TRBV25-1 and TRBJ2-7; 7 positions match TRBD2. Germline CDR1 and CDR2: MGHDK and SYGVNS. Germline trimming cut 4 bases from V and 6 bases from J; bases unmatched to any gene: 9. The CDR3 totals 14 residues. The CDR3 nucleotides are TGTGCCAGCAGTGCCCAGCGGGGCGTGAGCGAGCAGTACTTC. Protein: CASSAQRGVSEQYF.